The sequence of this T cell receptor beta chain was determined in a study of long-term antiretroviral therapy in people with HIV. General study findings and limits: Investigators report no available data on ART adherence, viral resistance or therapy changes. Patients on ART gained diversity, which nonetheless stayed below transplant donor controls.

Germline V gene data show CDR1 as SEHNR and CDR2 as FQNEAQ (reference sequence). The CDR3 length is 14 residues. V dropped 5 bases and J dropped 1 base, with 11 bases sitting between them. Investigators performed immunoSEQ version v3.0 at survey level. Assay: immunoSEQ multiplex PCR; the TCRdb copy retains only in-frame clones and omits some. This sample has about 35,000 clones, with 94% found just once. As for this clone: Antigen unknown.

The source material was unsorted PBMCs, sampled 4.1 years after starting antiretroviral therapy. V and J are TRBV7-9 and TRBJ1-2; D ambiguous. This receptor was identified in a woman between 50 and 59 years old with HIV. For the CDR3, the DNA is TGTGCCAGCAGCATAACTACGGTTAACTATGGCTACACCTTC. Translated, it gives CASSITTVNYGYTF.